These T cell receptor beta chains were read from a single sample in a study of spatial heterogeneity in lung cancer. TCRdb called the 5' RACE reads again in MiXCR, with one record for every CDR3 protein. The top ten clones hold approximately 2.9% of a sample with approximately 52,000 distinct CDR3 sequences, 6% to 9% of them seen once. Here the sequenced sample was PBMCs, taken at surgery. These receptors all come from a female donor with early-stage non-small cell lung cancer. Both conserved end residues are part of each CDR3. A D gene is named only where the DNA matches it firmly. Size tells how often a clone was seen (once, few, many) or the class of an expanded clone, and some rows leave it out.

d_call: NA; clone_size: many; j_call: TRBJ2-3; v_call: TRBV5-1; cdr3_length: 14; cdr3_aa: CASRWDSYTDTQYF; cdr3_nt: TGCGCCAGCAGGTGGGACTCATACACAGATACGCAGTATTTT
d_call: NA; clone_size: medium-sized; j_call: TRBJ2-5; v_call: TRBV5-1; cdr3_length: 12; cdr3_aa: CASSLAEETQYF; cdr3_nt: TGCGCCAGCAGCTTGGCCGAAGAGACCCAGTACTTC
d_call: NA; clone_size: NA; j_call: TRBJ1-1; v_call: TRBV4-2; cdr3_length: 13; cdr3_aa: CASSRGGNTEAFF; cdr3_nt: TGTGCCAGCAGCCGGGGGGGCAACACTGAAGCTTTCTTT
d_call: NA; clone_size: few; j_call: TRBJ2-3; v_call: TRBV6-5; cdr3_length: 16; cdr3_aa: CASSYGSGRGPDTQYF; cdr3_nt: TGTGCCAGCAGTTACGGATCGGGTAGGGGCCCAGATACGCAGTATTTT
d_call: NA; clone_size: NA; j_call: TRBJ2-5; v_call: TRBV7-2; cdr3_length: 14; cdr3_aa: CASSLTGFGETQYF; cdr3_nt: TGTGCCAGCAGCTTAACAGGGTTCGGGGAGACCCAGTACTTC
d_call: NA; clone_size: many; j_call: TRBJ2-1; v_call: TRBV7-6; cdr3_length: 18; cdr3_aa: CASSLQSGFRNPPSEQFF; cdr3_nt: TGTGCCAGCAGCTTGCAGTCCGGGTTCCGAAACCCCCCGAGTGAGCAGTTCTTC
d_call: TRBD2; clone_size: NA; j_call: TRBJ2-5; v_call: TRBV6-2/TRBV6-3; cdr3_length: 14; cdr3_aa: CASSLAGIQETQYF; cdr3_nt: TGTGCCAGCAGTCTAGCGGGGATCCAAGAGACCCAGTACTTC
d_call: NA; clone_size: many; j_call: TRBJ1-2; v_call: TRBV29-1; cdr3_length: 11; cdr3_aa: CSVRTSYGYTF; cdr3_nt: TGCAGCGTTAGAACCAGCTATGGCTACACCTTC
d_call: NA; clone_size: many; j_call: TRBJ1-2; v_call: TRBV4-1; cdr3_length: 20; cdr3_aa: CASSQGPVQGWPGRRDGYTF; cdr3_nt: TGCGCCAGCAGCCAAGGCCCTGTACAGGGTTGGCCGGGCCGTAGAGATGGCTACACCTTC
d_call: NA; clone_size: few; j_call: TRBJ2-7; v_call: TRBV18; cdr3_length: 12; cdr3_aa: CASSPGRREQYF; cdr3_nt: TGTGCCAGCTCACCAGGGCGGCGCGAGCAGTACTTC
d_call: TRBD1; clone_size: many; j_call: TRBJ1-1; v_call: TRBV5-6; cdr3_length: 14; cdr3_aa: CASSKNRGDTEAFF; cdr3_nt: TGTGCCAGCAGCAAAAACAGGGGAGACACTGAAGCTTTCTTT
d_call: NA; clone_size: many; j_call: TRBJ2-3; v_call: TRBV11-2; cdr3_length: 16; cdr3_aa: CASSLDQWTSTDTQYF; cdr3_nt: TGTGCCAGCAGCTTAGACCAGTGGACTAGCACAGATACGCAGTATTTT
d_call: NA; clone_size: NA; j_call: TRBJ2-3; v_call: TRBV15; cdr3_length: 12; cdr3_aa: CATSGFRDTQYF; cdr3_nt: TGTGCCACCAGCGGCTTCCGAGATACGCAGTATTTT
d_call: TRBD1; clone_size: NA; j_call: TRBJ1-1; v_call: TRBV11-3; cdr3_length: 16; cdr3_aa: CASSFLGQGVDTEAFF; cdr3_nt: TGTGCCAGCAGCTTTTTGGGACAGGGGGTGGACACTGAAGCTTTCTTT
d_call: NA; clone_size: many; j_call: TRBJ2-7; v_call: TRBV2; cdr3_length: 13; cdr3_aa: CASRFDSLYEQYF; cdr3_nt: TGTGCCAGCAGATTCGACAGCCTCTACGAGCAGTACTTC
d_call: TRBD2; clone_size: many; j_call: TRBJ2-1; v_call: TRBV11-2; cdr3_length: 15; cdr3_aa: CASSLDRGGHNEQFF; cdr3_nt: TGTGCCAGCAGCTTAGACCGGGGGGGGCATAATGAGCAGTTCTTC
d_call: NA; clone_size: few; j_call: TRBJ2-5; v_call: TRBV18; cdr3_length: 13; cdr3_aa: CASSPPGRETQYF; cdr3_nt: TGTGCCAGCTCACCACCCGGGCGAGAGACCCAGTACTTC
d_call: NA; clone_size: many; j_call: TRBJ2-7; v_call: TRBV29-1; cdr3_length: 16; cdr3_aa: CSGALPGSLGLLEQYF; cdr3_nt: TGCAGCGGTGCCCTCCCGGGGTCTTTAGGTCTACTCGAGCAGTACTTC